This TCR beta chain was sequenced for a study of CD8+ T cells in alopecia areata. Study summary: The drug, oral tofacitinib, was given to treated patients at 5 to 10 mg twice daily. Study results and limitations: Clarity of TCR sharing across patients fell short of that in mice, possibly HLA-related. Among the cells sequenced in scalp samples are also the resident alphabeta T cells of normal skin.

Germline-derived CDR1 and CDR2 are MGHRA and YSYEKL. The CDR3 extends over 14 amino acids. The ends were cut back, 2 bases at V and 8 bases at J, with 15 bases in the middle. RNA extraction was followed by reverse transcription into cDNA, which acted as the sequencing template. Produced via immunoSEQ multiplex PCR; TCRdb's table is partial and in-frame only. The data show some 170,000 clones, about 72% seen once. Regarding this clone: Its target is unknown.

CD4+ and CD8+ T cells were sorted from PBMCs. Specimen: CD8+ T cells sorted from blood, collected at week 0. The chain couples TRBV4-1 to TRBJ1-2; D is uncertain. This receptor was obtained from a human donor with alopecia areata. In DNA, the CDR3 is TGCGCCAGCAGCCAATTCGGCAGCACAATGGGCTACACCTTC. Translated: CASSQFGSTMGYTF.